This T cell receptor (beta chain) was sequenced during a study of metastatic and nonmetastatic thyroid tumors. About the study: Comparison of repertoires was carried out across blood and tumor or nodule tissue from malignant and benign thyroid patients. Study-level points and caveats: In both blood and tumor samples, TCR beta diversity was reported significantly higher for malignant than benign nodules.

No treatment of any kind had been given to any patient before thyroid surgery. Turning to this clone: As yet, its antigen is unknown. At one end, the junction sequence differs from germline, possibly due to a read error.

In the original analysis: Differences in CDR3 between clinicopathological groups were drawn on to build a classifier intended to discriminate distant-metastatic papillary thyroid cancer patients. TCRdb reprocessed the PCR reads via MiXCR. TCRdb, rather than the study authors, made the V and J calls. The sample consists of about 25,000 clones, roughly 20% of them appearing once. Sequenced sample: adjacent normal tissue. The clonotype was recovered from a female donor with papillary thyroid cancer or a benign thyroid nodule (not recorded which). Some clones in this sample may be carry-over from other donors' samples.

The CDR3: CTSSHPSIGTSGTGGLFF. CDR3 DNA sequence: TGCACCAGCAGCCATCCTTCTATTGGGACTAGCGGCACCGGGGGGCTGTTTTTT. The J gene is TRBJ2-2, the V gene TRBV4-3; 11 bases fit TRBD2. The CDR3 extends over 18 amino acids. Germline assignment: CDR1 LGHNA and CDR2 YSLEER.